The 9 T cell receptor beta chains given below trace back to one sample, sequenced in a study of T cell responses to AZD1222 COVID-19 vaccine. Measured with immunoSEQ multiplex PCR; TCRdb has only the in-frame clones, and not every one. Among 95,000 to 150,000 clones listed, roughly 90% were seen once. This specimen was peripheral blood, taken 28 days after the second AZD1222 dose. The receptors come from an adult who received the AZD1222 COVID-19 vaccine.

J is TRBJ1-5 and V is TRBV19, with TRBD1 matching 9 bases. The CDR3 has 13 residues. J lost 4 bases, V lost 9 bases, and 4 bases had no gene match. Germline assignment: CDR1 LNHDA and CDR2 SQIVND (reference sequence). The CDR3 DNA follows: TGTGCCAGCGACAGGGGGGAAAATCAGCCCCAGCATTTT. Protein sequence: CASDRGENQPQHF.

The rearrangement links TRBV7-2 to TRBJ2-3; 12 bases are shared with TRBD2. CDR1 is SGHTA, CDR2 FQGNSA, per germline. Trimming cost V 0 bases and J 8 bases; bases outside gene matches: 6. The CDR3 extends over 16 amino acids. The CDR3 coding sequence is TGTGCCAGCAGCTTAGCGCAGGGACTAGCGGGTACTACGCAGTATTTT. Translated, it gives CASSLAQGLAGTTQYF.

The chain links TRBV5-6 to TRBJ2-7; D is possibly TRBD1 (5 bases). The ends were cut back, 4 bases at V and 4 bases at J, with 18 bases in the middle. The CDR3 runs to 15 residues. The germline CDR1 and CDR2 sequences are SGHDT and YYEEEE. The chain's CDR3 is CASSLSPDTGYEQYF. CDR3 coding DNA: TGTGCCAGCAGCCTTAGCCCGGACACGGGTTACGAGCAGTACTTC.

V gene TRBV2 combines with J gene TRBJ1-2; 8 positions match TRBD1. The germline V gene has CDR1 SNHLY and CDR2 FYNNEI. Trimming removed 8 bases from V and 4 bases from J; junction bases left unmatched: 3. This CDR3 is 12 amino acids long. CDR3 DNA sequence: TGTGCCAGCCAGACAGGGGTCTATGGCTACACCTTC. Its translation: CASQTGVYGYTF.

This clone came up a few times. The chain uses TRBV18 and TRBJ1-2; possibly TRBD1 for D (6 bases). Looked up from germline, CDR1 is KGHSH and CDR2 is LQKENI. Trimming cost V 4 bases and J 2 bases, with 8 bases left between them. CDR3 length: 13 amino acids. Here the CDR3 reads CASSQDRNYGYTF. DNA for the CDR3: TGTGCCAGCTCACAAGACAGGAACTATGGCTACACCTTC.

Here the CDR3 DNA reads TGTGCCCTGACGGGAGCCCCAGGGAACGAGCAGTACTTC. This translates into CALTGAPGNEQYF. The chain has TRBV6-5 and TRBJ2-7; TRBD2 is a possible D gene (6 bases). Trimming took off 11 bases at V and 5 bases at J, with 19 bases between the two ends. Germline CDR1 is MNHEY and CDR2 is SVGAGI. The CDR3 covers 13 residues.

The chain links TRBV28 to TRBJ2-1, with 11 bases identical to TRBD1. The germline V gene has CDR1 MDHEN and CDR2 SYDVKM. The V gene end was trimmed by 4 bases and the J gene end by 4 bases; junction bases not matched to a gene: 6. The CDR3 covers 16 residues. The CDR3 region is CASSSPGQGGYNEQFF. In DNA form, the CDR3 reads TGTGCCAGCAGTTCCCCGGGACAGGGGGGTTACAATGAGCAGTTCTTC.

V usage is TRBV19 and J usage is TRBJ1-5; TRBD1 matches at 7 bases. J gave up 1 base and V 10 bases, and 4 bases lay outside the gene matches. Germline V gene lookup returns CDR1 LNHDA and CDR2 SQIVND (reference sequence). The CDR3 spans 13 residues. The CDR3 nucleotides are TGTGCCACCGGGGGACAGAGCAATCAGCCCCAGCATTTT. Translated: CATGGQSNQPQHF.

CDR3 nucleotide sequence: TGTGCCAGCTCACTTGGACAGGGGAACACCGGGGAGCTGTTTTTT. As protein: CASSLGQGNTGELFF. This chain uses TRBV18 with TRBJ2-2; TRBD1 matches 8 bases. Germline assignment: CDR1 KGHSH and CDR2 LQKENI. This CDR3 has 15 amino acids. V was pared by 4 bases and J by 1 base, with 2 bases of the junction left unmatched. Filled out from reference TRBV18 and TRBJ2-2, the complete variable domain reads NAGVMQNPRHLVRRRGQEARLRCSPMKGHSHVYWYRQLPEEGLKFMVYLQKENIIDESGMPKERFSAEFPKEGPSILRIQQVVRGDSAAYFCASSLGQGNTGELFFGEGSRLTVL.